This T cell receptor beta chain was captured by sequencing in a study of shared clonotypes between healthy human individuals. This clone was seen more than once but under ten times. Execution of the assay was at deep level. In replicate PCRs of unsorted PBMC, approximately 0.3 ug DNA, about 30,000 T cell genomes, was used. How the authors handled the data: There were no quality scores in the junction-only immunoSEQ sequences, so filtering differed. Measured with immunoSEQ multiplex PCR; TCRdb has only the in-frame clones, and not every one. The V and J calls and clone size were taken over from that table, and D and trimming were inferred from the DNA. The sample consists of fewer than 700,000 clones, roughly 79% of them appearing once. The CDR3 covers 14 residues. Trimming cost V 2 bases and J 5 bases, with 13 bases left between them. Germline CDR1 reads GTSNPN; CDR2 reads SVGIG (reference sequence).

The specimen was PBMCs. The receptor was derived from a woman in her thirties or forties in good health. Some clones in this sample may be carry-over from other donors' samples. V and J are TRBV30 and TRBJ1-5; a possible D gene is TRBD1 (6 bases). CDR3 nucleotide sequence: TGTGCCTGGAGTACGGACAGTCAGGATCAGCCCCAGCATTTT. Its protein product is CAWSTDSQDQPQHF.